Each of the 10 T cell receptor beta chains below was sequenced from the same sample in a study of regulatory T cells in long-lasting Graves disease. Through Arm-PCR of CDR3 regions and iRepertoire HTBI primers, TCR beta libraries were built. TCRdb processed the multiplex PCR reads anew with MiXCR; each CDR3 protein has one entry. The sample comprises 700,000 or so distinct CDR3 sequences, 30% of which are singletons, and about two fifths rests with the top ten. Time point indicated: persistent/refractory GD, antithyroid drugs over 5 years with positive TRAb. PBMC RNA was the source of the TCR library. The material sequenced was peripheral blood mononuclear cells (PBMCs), taken when the disease was refractory, from a patient treated with antithyroid drugs. All receptors come from a female donor with Graves disease.

This chain joins TRBV27 and TRBJ2-7; D is perhaps TRBD2 (5 bases). This CDR3 region has 15 residues. V gave up 0 bases and J gave up 3 bases, with 12 bases separating them. CDR1 and CDR2 from the germline V gene are MNHEY and SMNVEV (reference sequence). The DNA of the CDR3 is TGTGCCAGCAGTTTATCCAGACTAATCAACTACGAGCAGTACTTC. Its translation: CASSLSRLINYEQYF.

Concerning this clonotype: This likely traces to a read error, being one base from a far larger clone. This chain links TRBV28 with TRBJ1-6; TRBD1 matches 7 bases. CDR1 and CDR2 from the germline V gene are MDHEN and SYDVKM. The CDR3 is made up of 14 amino acids. CDR3 nucleotides: TGTGCCAGCAGTTTACCGGGACAGAACACTGAAGCTTCCTTT. Protein: CASSLPGQNTEASF.

The sample holds many counts of this clonotype. V and J are TRBV11-2 and TRBJ2-5; 8 nucleotides agree with TRBD2. Germline V gives CDR1 SGHAT, CDR2 FQNNGV. This CDR3 has 17 amino acids. V was pared by 1 base and J by 2 bases, with 9 bases of the junction left unmatched. The CDR3 spells CASSLGAWREAQETQYF. DNA for the CDR3: TGTGCCAGCAGCTTAGGGGCGTGGCGGGAGGCACAAGAGACCCAGTACTTC.

This chain connects TRBV30 to TRBJ1-5; perhaps TRBD1 as D (6 bases). The CDR3 extends over 13 amino acids. Trimming shortened V by 6 bases and J by 7 bases, and 16 bases separated the two germline ends. In germline, CDR1 is GTSNPN, CDR2 SVGIG (reference sequence). The CDR3 nucleotides are TGTGCCTGTAACACAGGGTTCCGGCAGCCCCAGCATTTT. Encoded protein: CACNTGFRQPQHF.

This clonotype occurred a few times. This chain connects TRBV28 to TRBJ2-3; 7 bases line up with TRBD2. From germline, CDR1 is MDHEN and CDR2 SYDVKM. The CDR3 runs to 14 residues. V dropped 10 bases and J dropped 0; count of bases not matched to a gene: 7. Written as DNA, the CDR3 is TGTGCCACCGCCCGCGGGGGAAGCACAGATACGCAGTATTTT. It codes for CATARGGSTDTQYF.

V and J are TRBV30 and TRBJ1-5; no clear D gene. Deletions cut 5 bases from V and 0 bases from J, with 8 bases between. CDR1 and CDR2 from the germline V gene are GTSNPN and SVGIG (reference sequence). The CDR3 is 13 residues long. CDR3 protein: CAWQDHSNQPQHF. The CDR3 coding sequence is TGTGCCTGGCAGGATCATAGCAATCAGCCCCAGCATTTT.

The chain employs TRBV12-5 and TRBJ2-6; no clear D gene. Germline V gene sequence: CDR1 LGHNT, CDR2 FRNRAP. This CDR3 has 15 residues. Trimming pared 3 bases from V and 0 bases from J, leaving 6 bases between. CDR3 in DNA: TGTGCTAGTGGTTTCGAGTCCTCTGGGGCCAACGTCCTGACTTTC. The encoded protein is CASGFESSGANVLTF.

This rearrangement joins TRBV4-2 to TRBJ1-1; unclear D gene. V gave up 0 bases and J gave up 0 bases, with 11 bases separating them. The CDR3 covers 16 residues. Germline loops: CDR1 LGHNA, CDR2 YNFKEQ. The CDR3 bases are TGTGCCAGCAGCCAAGATTTTGGTGGGATGAACACTGAAGCTTTCTTT. Translated: CASSQDFGGMNTEAFF.

The chain uses TRBV19 and TRBJ1-1; possibly TRBD1 for D (6 bases). V was cut by 6 bases and J by 6 bases, with 11 bases left in between. Germline V gene data show CDR1 as LNHDA and CDR2 as SQIVND (reference sequence). The CDR3 is made up of 12 amino acids. CDR3 sequence (DNA): TGTGCCAGTAGGGGGACAAGGCCTGAAGCTTTCTTT. It yields the protein CASRGTRPEAFF.

This clonotype was counted a few times. The V gene is TRBV25-1, the J gene TRBJ2-5, with D maybe TRBD1 (6 bases). V was clipped by 2 bases and J by 3 bases, with 19 bases between them. CDR3 size: 17 residues. Per the germline V gene, CDR1 is MGHDK and CDR2 is SYGVNS. CDR3 coding DNA: TGTGCCAGCAGTGAAGAGGGACACGGGACGGTGGAAGAGACCCAGTACTTC. Residues: CASSEEGHGTVEETQYF.